This TCR beta chain was identified in a study of blood T cell repertoires in COVID-19. Overall study: COVID-19 samples, acute and convalescent, were from the United States, Italy and Spain. PBMCs, B-cell-depleted T cells, or T cells were the source of the cDNA or gDNA that made up the material.

Trimming cost V 0 bases and J 5 bases; bases outside gene matches: 4. The CDR3 is 16 residues long. CDR1 is SNHLY and CDR2 is FYNNEI in the germline V gene. The authors' processing: Amplifying reference gene primers gave estimates of nucleated cell counts. Here immunoSEQ multiplex PCR was the method, and the copy in TCRdb shows in-frame clones only, minus some. The V and J calls and clone size come from that table; D and trimming were worked out from the DNA. The data contain about 480,000 clones, roughly nine tenths of them singletons. The Seattle patients joined while their infection was active and were tracked longitudinally afterward.

The gene calls are TRBV2 and TRBJ2-5, with TRBD2 matching 12 bases. The sequenced sample was peripheral blood. This receptor was taken from a woman between 45 and 60 years old with COVID-19, enrolled during active disease. For the CDR3, the DNA is TGTGCCAGCAGTGAAGCGCTAGCGGGAGGGGCCGAGACCCAGTACTTC. The encoded protein is CASSEALAGGAETQYF.